The T cell receptor beta chain under discussion was sequenced for a study of T-cell memory formation after mild COVID-19. TCRdb reprocessed the 5' RACE reads via MiXCR and lists one record per CDR3 protein. The sample includes about 350,000 distinct CDR3 sequences, roughly an eighth of them seen just once. Regarding the study as a whole: The finding that pre-infection memory included some responding clones suggested that cross-reactive memory joined.

This clonotype appeared a few times. Its antigen is unidentified. Germline CDR1 and CDR2: MNHEY and SVGAGI. This CDR3 has 16 amino acids. Trimming stripped 2 bases from V and 7 bases from J, with 20 bases between. The sequencing sample was made of PBMCs or a T cell subset sorted from them (not recorded which). This sequence joins TRBV6-5 and TRBJ2-5; D is possibly TRBD1 (5 bases). The clonotype originates from a man between 18 and 29 years old who had mild COVID-19 (a few samples of this study predate the infection). Cell type and time point are not known. CDR3 region: CASSYGAGMAGVTQYF. The CDR3 region has the DNA TGTGCCAGCAGTTACGGGGCTGGGATGGCTGGTGTGACCCAGTACTTC.